This TCR beta chain was found in a study of beta chain features in type 1 diabetes. Overall study results and limits: The analysis here could not establish whether HLA type shapes TCRB rearrangement. Type 1 diabetes patients showed a moderate but significant shortening of TCRB CDR3s in all four CD4+ subsets.

Germline V CDR1 and CDR2: MNHNY, SVGAGI (reference sequence). V lost 0 bases to trimming and J lost 5 bases, with 2 bases between them. The CDR3 has 12 amino acids. This clone was counted only a few times. Its antigen is as yet unknown. Reverse transcription of all isolated RNA meant that expressed TCRB transcripts were sequenced. The method was immunoSEQ multiplex PCR; TCRdb's version includes in-frame clones alone and lacks a portion of them. In the table there are over 600,000 clones, 9.5% to 15% of which are singletons. Sequenced sample: naive CD4+ T cells from blood. The V gene is TRBV6-6, the J gene TRBJ2-1, with D unclear. The sequence came from a man aged 25-45 years with type 1 diabetes. This CDR3 is CASSYSNNEQFF. The CDR3 region has the DNA TGTGCCAGCAGTTACTCGAACAATGAGCAGTTCTTC.